Listed here are 16 T cell receptor beta chains from one sample, sequenced in a study of response to subunit inactivated influenza vaccine. Each CDR3 protein is one row after TCRdb ran MiXCR on the RT-PCR reads. The sample includes hundreds of thousands of distinct CDR3 sequences, about a sixth of them seen just once. Sequences were derived from PBMCs from blood, sampled 11 to 12 days after vaccination. These receptors were taken from a man aged 50-59 years who received an inactivated influenza vaccine.

This clonotype has a handful of counts. The chain is built from TRBV3-1 and TRBJ2-1, with TRBD2 matching 11 bases. The V gene end was trimmed by 0 bases and the J gene end by 1 base; junction bases not matched to a gene: 17. The germline CDR1 and CDR2 sequences are LGHDT and YNNKEL (reference sequence). The CDR3 sequence is 22 residues long. CDR3 DNA sequence: TGTGCCAGCAGCCAAGATCTTGATTCGGCGACTAGCGGGAAATTTTCCTACAATGAGCAGTTCTTC. The encoded protein is CASSQDLDSATSGKFSYNEQFF.

The CDR3 loop is CASSPSGTAPYEQYF. The CDR3 DNA reads as TGTGCCAGCAGTCCGTCCGGGACAGCCCCCTACGAGCAGTACTTC. This sequence joins TRBV27 and TRBJ2-7; the match to TRBD1 covers 7 bases. Germline V gives CDR1 MNHEY, CDR2 SMNVEV (reference sequence). The CDR3 contains 15 residues. The trim removed 5 bases at V and 2 bases at J, leaving 9 bases unmatched.

The chain combines TRBV25-1 with TRBJ1-2, with no clear D. The CDR3 extends over 13 amino acids. Trimming took 0 bases from V and 4 from J, leaving 6 bases between them. Germline assignment: CDR1 MGHDK and CDR2 SYGVNS. Here the CDR3 DNA reads TGTGCCAGCAGTGAATATCTGGGCTATGGCTACACCTTC. Translation gives CASSEYLGYGYTF.

This sequence joins TRBV4-3 and TRBJ2-5; TRBD2 aligns across 7 bases. The V gene's germline CDR1 is LGHNA and CDR2 YSLEER. The CDR3 spans 16 residues. The V segment lost 4 bases and the J segment 1 base; nucleotides outside the gene matches: 9. This CDR3 reads CASSRAWGGTQETQYF. The CDR3 region has the DNA TGCGCCAGCAGCCGGGCCTGGGGGGGGACCCAAGAGACCCAGTACTTC.

This clonotype appeared a few times. This chain joins TRBV20-1 and TRBJ2-7; TRBD1 might be the D (6 bases). Germline V CDR1 and CDR2: DFQATT, SNEGSKA (reference sequence). This CDR3 contains 14 residues. V was trimmed by 0 bases and J by 6 bases, leaving 15 bases between them. In nucleotides, the CDR3 is TGCAGTGCTAGAGAGTCAGGGGCGTCTATCGAGCAGTACTTC. Amino acids: CSARESGASIEQYF.

This clonotype was seen a handful of times. This sequence joins TRBV5-1 and TRBJ2-3; 8 nucleotides agree with TRBD2. Germline V CDR1 and CDR2: SGHRS, YFSETQ. V shed 4 bases and J 2 bases; nucleotides not matched to a gene: 3. CDR3 length: 14 residues. The CDR3 nucleotides are TGCGCCAGCAGCCTTAGCGGGGACACAGATACGCAGTATTTT. Protein product: CASSLSGDTDTQYF.

CDR3 in amino acids: CSAVPETALAKNIQYF. The CDR3 nucleotides read TGCAGTGCTGTTCCAGAGACAGCTCTAGCCAAAAACATTCAGTACTTC. The chain employs TRBV20-1 and TRBJ2-4, with TRBD1 as a possible D gene (5 bases). V was trimmed by 5 bases and J by 0 bases, leaving 17 bases between them. Germline CDR1 is DFQATT and CDR2 is SNEGSKA (reference sequence). The CDR3 runs 16 residues.

This clonotype was found a few times. The chain combines TRBV7-2 with TRBJ2-7; D is undetermined. The germline V gene has CDR1 SGHTA and CDR2 FQGNSA. This CDR3 is built from 14 residues. V lost 2 bases and J 10 bases, leaving 18 bases between the germline ends. The CDR3 DNA is TGTGCCAGCAGCTTATCGGTCACGGAACCCCACCAGTACTTC. This gives the protein CASSLSVTEPHQYF.

Only a few counts were recorded for this clonotype. The gene calls are TRBV4-1 and TRBJ2-5; TRBD1 might be the D (5 bases). From germline, CDR1 is MGHRA and CDR2 YSYEKL. V was clipped by 1 base and J by 2 bases, with 17 bases between them. This CDR3 spans 17 amino acids. CDR3 loop: CASSQVHLGAAQETQYF. The DNA for the CDR3 is TGCGCCAGCAGCCAAGTACATTTAGGGGCAGCGCAAGAGACCCAGTACTTC.

In its sample, this clonotype was seen a few times. This sequence joins TRBV5-8 and TRBJ1-1; D possibly corresponds to TRBD1 (5 bases). Germline CDR1 is SGHTS and CDR2 is YDEGEE. The V and J ends lost 0 bases and 5 bases respectively, with 11 bases between them. The CDR3 is 14 residues long. The CDR3 reads CASSLGGGGTEAFF. In nucleotides, the CDR3 is TGTGCCAGCAGCTTGGGGGGCGGGGGTACTGAAGCTTTCTTT.

This clonotype turned up a few times. The chain recombines TRBV7-2 with TRBJ2-3; possibly TRBD2 for D (5 bases). Trimming removed 4 bases from V and 0 bases from J, with 14 bases in between. The CDR3 contains 16 residues. Per germline, CDR1 SGHTA and CDR2 FQGNSA. CDR3: CASSSSGRTSTDTQYF. The CDR3 region has the DNA TGTGCCAGCAGCTCTAGTGGACGGACTAGCACAGATACGCAGTATTTT.

This sequence joins TRBV27 and TRBJ2-5; D uncertain. The germline V and J ends were trimmed by 1 base and 4 bases, with 4 bases remaining between them. The CDR3 is 12 residues long. Germline CDR1 reads MNHEY; CDR2 reads SMNVEV (reference sequence). The CDR3 coding sequence is TGTGCCAGCAGTTTATTGACAGAGACCCAGTACTTC. It specifies CASSLLTETQYF.

The table lists this clonotype with many counts. The genes are TRBV12-3 or TRBV12-4 and TRBJ2-7; D is perhaps TRBD2 (5 bases). Trimming took 6 bases from V and 2 from J, leaving 11 bases between them. CDR3 length: 13 amino acids. The CDR3 loop reads CASSPTTAYEQYF. The CDR3 nucleotides read TGTGCCAGCAGCCCGACTACCGCCTACGAGCAGTACTTC.

The chain uses TRBV12-3 or TRBV12-4 and TRBJ1-1, with D unresolved. The CDR3 covers 12 residues. V lost 4 bases and J lost 3, with 6 bases in between. This chain's CDR3 is CASSSSYTEAFF. The CDR3, as DNA: TGTGCCAGCAGTTCCTCCTACACTGAAGCTTTCTTT.

The sample holds a few counts of this clonotype. The chain is built from TRBV11-1 and TRBJ2-1; TRBD1 agrees at 11 bases. CDR1 is SGHAT and CDR2 is FQDESV in the germline V gene (reference sequence). After removal of 3 bases from V and 6 bases from J, the junction contained 4 bases not matched to a gene. The CDR3 runs 15 residues. The CDR3 region is CASSFRDRGVNEQFF. DNA of the CDR3: TGTGCCAGCAGCTTCCGGGACAGGGGGGTCAATGAGCAGTTCTTC.

In its sample, this clonotype was seen a few times. The chain links TRBV5-1 to TRBJ2-5; tentative D call: TRBD2 (5 bases). Germline values: CDR1 SGHRS, CDR2 YFSETQ. Trimming removed 0 bases from V and 7 bases from J, with 13 bases in between. The CDR3 is made up of 14 amino acids. In DNA, the CDR3 is TGCGCCAGCAGCTTGGATACGGAGGCCGGGACCCAGTACTTC. Translated: CASSLDTEAGTQYF.